The 25 T cell receptor beta chains below come from one sample, sequenced in a study of metastatic and nonmetastatic thyroid tumors. Patients had received no treatment of any kind before thyroid surgery. TCRdb reassembled clones from the PCR reads with MiXCR. The repertoire has 20,000 to 25,000 clones, around 28% of them found once; the top ten carry 5.4%. Sequencing was done on a sample of tumor tissue. These receptors were collected from a female donor with papillary thyroid cancer or a benign thyroid nodule (not recorded which). Some clones in this sample may be carry-over from other donors' samples.

At least ten counts were recorded for this clone. The chain uses TRBV20-1 and TRBJ1-6; perhaps TRBD1 as D (5 bases). CDR3 size: 15 residues. Per germline, CDR1 DFQATT and CDR2 SNEGSKA (reference sequence). Deletions cut 0 bases from V and 5 bases from J, with 11 bases between. The CDR3 coding sequence is TGCAGTGCTAGAGAATTCGGACAAAATAATTCACCCCTCCACTTT. Translating gives CSAREFGQNNSPLHF.

This clone is medium-sized by share. The chain's CDR3 is CATSRGAQGGYTF. In DNA form, the CDR3 reads TGTGCCACCAGCAGAGGGGCACAGGGGGGCTACACCTTC. The V gene is TRBV15, the J gene TRBJ1-2; 7 nucleotides line up with TRBD1. CDR3 size: 13 residues. Germline CDR1 is LNHNV and CDR2 is YYDKDF (reference sequence). With 1 base clipped from V and 8 bases from J, the junction kept 4 bases outside the gene matches.

V gene TRBV11-1 combines with J gene TRBJ2-6; 7 bases agree with TRBD1. Unmatched junction bases numbered 2, after V lost 5 bases and J lost 1 base. The CDR3 runs to 15 residues. The germline V gene has CDR1 SGHAT and CDR2 FQDESV (reference sequence). CDR3 bases: TGTGCCAGCAGCGCAGGGGGATCTGGGGCCAACGTCCTGACTTTC. Translated: CASSAGGSGANVLTF. Full variable domain (remainder filled in from reference TRBV11-1 and TRBJ2-6): EAEVAQSPRYKITEKSQAVAFWCDPISGHATLYWYRQILGQGPELLVQFQDESVVDDSQLPKDRFSAERLKGVDSTLKIQPAELGDSAMYLCASSAGGSGANVLTFGAGSRLTVL.

In its sample, this clone ranks as medium-sized (0.01 to 0.1%). The CDR3 loop is CASTSDLLTGELFF. The CDR3 region has the DNA TGTGCCAGCACCTCGGATCTTCTTACCGGGGAGCTGTTTTTT. J is TRBJ2-2 and V is TRBV6-1; D is ambiguous. Trimming took 7 bases from V and 5 from J, leaving 14 bases between them. The CDR3 extends over 14 amino acids. Per germline, CDR1 MNHNS and CDR2 SASEGT.

This clone has just a few counts. The chain uses TRBV24-1 and TRBJ2-5; 8 bases are shared with TRBD2. V lost 1 base, J lost 4 bases, and 7 bases stayed unmatched. The germline V gene has CDR1 KGHDR and CDR2 SFDVKD. The CDR3 length is 16 residues. CDR3 coding DNA: TGTGCCACCAGTGATTTAGGAGCGGGAGACGGAGAGACCCAGTACTTC. Its protein product is CATSDLGAGDGETQYF.

This clone has just one count. The chain carries TRBV7-8 and TRBJ2-5; TRBD2 is a possible D gene (6 bases). This CDR3 comprises 16 residues. Germline CDR1 reads SGHVS; CDR2 reads FQNEAQ. V was pared by 3 bases and J by 8 bases, with 22 bases between. CDR3 coding DNA: TGTGCCAGCAGCTTGCGGCGGGACGCTCCGGGGGTAACCCAGTACTTC. Its protein is CASSLRRDAPGVTQYF. Supplemented by reference TRBV7-8 and TRBJ2-5, the full variable domain reads GAGVSQSPRYKVAKRGQDVALRCDPISGHVSLFWYQQALGQGPEFLTYFQNEAQLDKSGLPSDRFFAERPEGSVSTLKIQRTQQEDSAVYLCASSLRRDAPGVTQYFGPGTRLLVL.

With respect to this clone: Compared with germline, one end of the junction differs, possibly owing to a read error. Other DNA sequences of this sample code for an identical CDR3. V and J are TRBV18 and TRBJ1-1; D is undetermined. CDR1 is KGHSH, CDR2 LQKENI, per germline. The CDR3 contains 11 residues. The CDR3 protein is CASSSGTEAFF. CDR3 coding DNA: TGCGCCAGCTCCTCTGGCACTGAAGCTTTCTTT.

This clone has only a few counts. The CDR3 reads CASSRLTSWWRTDTQYF. The CDR3 bases are TGTGCCAGCAGCCGACTGACTAGCTGGTGGAGGACAGATACGCAGTATTTT. V is TRBV6-5 and J is TRBJ2-3; 7 nucleotides align to TRBD2. Trimming cost V 6 bases and J 3 bases; bases outside gene matches: 15. Germline assignment: CDR1 MNHEY and CDR2 SVGAGI. This CDR3 contains 17 residues.

The sample holds many counts of this clone. Just one base apart from a much larger clone, this may be a read error. The chain uses TRBV6-2 or TRBV6-3 and TRBJ2-2; D unclear. Germline CDR1 MNHEY, CDR2 SVGEGT. CDR3 length equals 11 residues. Trimming took 4 bases from V and 6 from J, leaving 3 bases between them. The CDR3 DNA sequence: TGTGCCAGCAGTTCCCCCGGGGAGCTGTTTTTT. Translation: CASSSPGELFF.

By proportion, this clone is medium-sized. The V call is TRBV7-3, the J call TRBJ2-1, with a weak D call TRBD1 (6 bases). The CDR3 contains 12 residues. Germline lookup yields CDR1 SGHTA and CDR2 FQGTGA. V was shortened by 5 bases and J by 6 bases, with 8 bases between the two germline ends. CDR3 bases: TGTGCCAGCAGCGCACAGGGCAATGAGCAGTTCTTC. Translated, it gives CASSAQGNEQFF.

Of note for this clone: The junction differs from germline at one of its ends, possibly a read error. The chain uses TRBV6-1 and TRBJ2-7; TRBD1 agrees at 8 bases. The CDR3 totals 18 residues. Germline CDR1 is MNHNS and CDR2 is SASEGT. DNA for the CDR3: TGTGCCAGCAGTGAATTGGGTGGGACAGGCGGAGGTAAAAACGAGAAGTACTTC. This codes for CASSELGGTGGGKNEKYF.

This chain links TRBV30 with TRBJ1-2, with 12 positions matching TRBD1. Germline V gene lookup returns CDR1 GTSNPN and CDR2 SVGIG (reference sequence). The CDR3 loop spans 15 amino acids. V shed 1 base and J 6 bases; nucleotides not matched to a gene: 6. The CDR3 DNA reads as TGTGCCTGGAGTGGACCGGGACAGGGGGCGAATGGCTACACCTTC. Translating gives CAWSGPGQGANGYTF. Variable domain in full (rest from reference TRBV30 and TRBJ1-2): SQTIHQWPATLVQPVGSPLSLECTVEGTSNPNLYWYRQAAGRGLQLLFYSVGIGQISSEVPQNLSASRPQDRQFILSSKKLLLSDSGFYLCAWSGPGQGANGYTFGSGTRLTVV.

As for this clone: At one end, the junction sequence differs from germline, possibly due to a read error. The V and J genes are TRBV20-1 and TRBJ1-2; 8 nucleotides agree with TRBD1. The germline CDR1 and CDR2 sequences are DFQATT and SNEGSKA (reference sequence). The CDR3 is 18 amino acids. The CDR3 DNA reads TGCAGTGCTAGGGATTTATCAGGGGGCGCCCGGACTAACTATGGCTATACCTTC. This sequence encodes CSARDLSGGARTNYGYTF.

This clone was seen a handful of times. The chain is built from TRBV6-5 and TRBJ2-2; D perhaps matches TRBD1 (6 bases). The CDR3 runs to 15 residues. V lost 4 bases and J 3 bases, leaving 12 bases between the germline ends. The germline V gene encodes CDR1 MNHEY and CDR2 SVGAGI. The DNA of the CDR3 is TGTGCCAGCAGTTTCTCGGACAGCTACACCGGGGAGCTGTTTTTT. Encoded protein: CASSFSDSYTGELFF.

This clone was seen ten or more times. This rearrangement joins TRBV3-1 to TRBJ1-6, with a possible D match to TRBD1 (6 bases). V was pared by 6 bases and J by 5 bases, with 11 bases between. Germline V gives CDR1 LGHDT, CDR2 YNNKEL (reference sequence). This CDR3 has 14 residues. This CDR3 reads CASRQGNHNSPLHF. The CDR3 nucleotides are TGTGCCAGCAGGCAGGGGAACCATAATTCACCCCTCCACTTT. Together with reference TRBV3-1 and TRBJ1-6, the CDR3 gives the full variable domain: DTAVSQTPKYLVTQMGNDKSIKCEQNLGHDTMYWYKQDSKKFLKIMFSYNNKELIINETVPNRFSPKSPDKAHLNLHINSLELGDSAVYFCASRQGNHNSPLHFGNGTRLTVT.

This clone was observed a handful of times. A much larger clonotype is one base distant, so this may be a read error. This CDR3 is also generated by other DNA sequences in the sample. This chain links TRBV19 with TRBJ2-1; 9 bases fit TRBD2. Germline trimming cut 6 bases from V and 2 bases from J; bases unmatched to any gene: 14. The germline V gene encodes CDR1 LNHDA and CDR2 SQIVND (reference sequence). The CDR3 runs to 18 residues. The CDR3 region is CASSPTSGGAFTYNEQFF. The CDR3 nucleotides are TGTGCCAGTAGCCCGACTAGCGGTGGGGCATTTACCTACAATGAGCAGTTCTTC.

This clone was picked up a small number of times. V is TRBV6-4 and J is TRBJ2-3, with D unresolved. Germline CDR1 and CDR2: MRHNA and SNTAGT. The V and J ends lost 2 bases and 1 base respectively, with 10 bases between them. CDR3 length equals 15 residues. The CDR3 DNA is TGTGCCAGCAGTGACGTCTTAGGCGGCACAGATACGCAGTATTTT. It encodes CASSDVLGGTDTQYF.

By sample share, this clone is medium-sized. The genes are TRBV12-3 or TRBV12-4 and TRBJ2-7, with D perhaps matching TRBD1 or TRBD2 (5 bases each). Between the trimmed V and J ends, which lost 2 bases and 3 bases, there was a span of 11 bases. The CDR3 totals 14 residues. Written as DNA, the CDR3 is TGTGCCAGCAGTTTATGGGACGGTGACTACGAGCAGTACTTC. Translated: CASSLWDGDYEQYF.

In this sample, this clone turned up a few times. This chain connects TRBV6-2 or TRBV6-3 to TRBJ1-6; 11 nucleotides agree with TRBD1. Germline lookup yields CDR1 MNHEY and CDR2 SVGEGT. The CDR3 loop spans 15 amino acids. Trimming at V came to 5 bases and at J to 8 bases, leaving 5 bases not matched to a gene. This CDR3 is CASSRPGQGDSPLHF. Here the CDR3 DNA reads TGTGCCAGCAGTCGACCGGGACAGGGGGATTCACCCCTCCACTTT.

In this sample, this clone turned up many times. The genes are TRBV5-1 and TRBJ1-4; TRBD1 agrees at 7 bases. Germline lookup yields CDR1 SGHRS and CDR2 YFSETQ. J gave up 5 bases and V 0 bases, and 7 bases lay outside the gene matches. CDR3 size: 16 residues. In nucleotides, the CDR3 is TGCGCCAGCAGCTTGGATTCGGGCAGGGGGAATGAAAAACTGTTTTTT. Encoded protein: CASSLDSGRGNEKLFF.

In its sample, this clone was seen once. The chain couples TRBV9 to TRBJ2-7; 8 nucleotides align to TRBD2. This CDR3 region has 14 residues. V dropped 1 base and J dropped 2; count of bases not matched to a gene: 2. The germline CDR1 and CDR2 sequences are SGDLS and YYNGEE. CDR3 loop: CASSVTSGTYEQYF. The CDR3 bases are TGTGCCAGCAGCGTAACTAGCGGAACCTACGAGCAGTACTTC.

This clone was counted only a few times. The V gene is TRBV15, the J gene TRBJ2-7; the match to TRBD1 covers 7 bases. CDR1 and CDR2 (germline): LNHNV, YYDKDF (reference sequence). This CDR3 has 14 residues. V shed 0 bases, J shed 3 bases, and the junction held 2 bases outside the gene matches. For the CDR3, the DNA is TGTGCCACCAGCAGAGAAACAGGGGACTACGAGCAGTACTTC. Translated: CATSRETGDYEQYF.

In this sample, this clone is medium-sized. The rearrangement joins TRBV4-1 to TRBJ1-6; the match to TRBD1 covers 7 bases. Germline V gives CDR1 MGHRA, CDR2 YSYEKL. V lost 0 bases, J lost 8 bases, and 10 bases stayed unmatched. The CDR3 runs 17 residues. The CDR3 DNA is TGCGCCAGCAGCCAAGATTTACCGACAGGGAACTATTCACCCCTCCACTTT. As protein: CASSQDLPTGNYSPLHF.

The rearrangement joins TRBV7-2 to TRBJ2-1, with 10 bases matching TRBD2. This CDR3 has 14 amino acids. Germline CDR1 SGHTA, CDR2 FQGNSA. V gave up 9 bases and J gave up 8 bases; unmatched junction bases: 10. This CDR3 reads CASTKREGLYEQFF. The CDR3 DNA reads as TGTGCCAGTACTAAGCGGGAGGGCCTCTATGAGCAGTTCTTC. Full variable domain (rest looked up from reference TRBV7-2 and TRBJ2-1): GAGVSQSPSNKVTEKGKDVELRCDPISGHTALYWYRQSLGQGLEFLIYFQGNSAPDKSGLPSDRFSAERTGGSVSTLTIQRTQQEDSAVYLCASTKREGLYEQFFGPGTRLTVL.

The chain employs TRBV20-1 and TRBJ2-3; D not resolved. The CDR3 loop spans 12 amino acids. Germline values: CDR1 DFQATT, CDR2 SNEGSKA (reference sequence). The V gene lost 7 bases and the J gene lost 2 bases, with 10 bases spanning the gap. CDR3 sequence (DNA): TGCAGTGAGGTTGGATTCACAGATACGCAGTATTTT. This translates into CSEVGFTDTQYF.